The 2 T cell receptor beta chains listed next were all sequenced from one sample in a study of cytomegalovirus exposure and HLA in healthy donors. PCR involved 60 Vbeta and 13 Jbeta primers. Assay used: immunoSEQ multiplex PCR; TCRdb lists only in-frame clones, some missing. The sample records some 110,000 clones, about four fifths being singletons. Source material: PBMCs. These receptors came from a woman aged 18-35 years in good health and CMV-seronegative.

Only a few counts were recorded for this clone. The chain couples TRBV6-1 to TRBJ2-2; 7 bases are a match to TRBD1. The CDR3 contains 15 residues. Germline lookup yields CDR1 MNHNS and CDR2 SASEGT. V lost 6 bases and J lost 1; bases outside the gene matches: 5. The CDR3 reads CASSRQGENTGELFF. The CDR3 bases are TGTGCCAGCAGCCGACAGGGAGAGAACACCGGGGAGCTGTTTTTT.

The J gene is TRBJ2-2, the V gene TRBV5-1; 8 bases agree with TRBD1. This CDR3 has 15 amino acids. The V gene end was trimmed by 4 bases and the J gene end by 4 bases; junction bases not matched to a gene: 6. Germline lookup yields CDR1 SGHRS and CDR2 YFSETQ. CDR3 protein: CASSKQGVGTGELFF. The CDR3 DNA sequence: TGCGCCAGCAGCAAACAGGGGGTCGGCACCGGGGAGCTGTTTTTT.